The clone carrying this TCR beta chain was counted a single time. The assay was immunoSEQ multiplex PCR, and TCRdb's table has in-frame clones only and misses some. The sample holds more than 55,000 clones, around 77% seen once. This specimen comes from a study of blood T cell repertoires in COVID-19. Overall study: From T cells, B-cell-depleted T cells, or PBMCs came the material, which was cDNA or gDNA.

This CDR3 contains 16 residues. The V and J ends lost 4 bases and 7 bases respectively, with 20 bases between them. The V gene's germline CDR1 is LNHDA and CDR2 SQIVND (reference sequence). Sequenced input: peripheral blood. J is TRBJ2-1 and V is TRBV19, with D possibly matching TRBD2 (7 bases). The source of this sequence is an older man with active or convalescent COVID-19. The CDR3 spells CASSRVAGARLNEQFF. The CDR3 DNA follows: TGTGCCAGTAGTAGGGTGGCGGGGGCAAGGTTAAATGAGCAGTTCTTC. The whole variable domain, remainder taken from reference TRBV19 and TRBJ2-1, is DGGITQSPKYLFRKEGQNVTLSCEQNLNHDAMYWYRQDPGQGLRLIYYSQIVNDFQKGDIAEGYSVSREKKESFPLTVTSAQKNPTAFYLCASSRVAGARLNEQFFGPGTRLTVL.